This TCR beta chain comes out of a study of spatial heterogeneity in lung cancer. Study-wide results and caveats: Expanded alpha and beta TCR counts within tumors tracked tumor mutation counts. Nonsynonymous mutation counts, ubiquitous and regional, were tracked by the respective counts of ubiquitous and regional expanded TCRs.

In the library, each TCR cDNA molecule bore its own unique molecular identifier. TCRdb processed the 5' RACE reads anew with MiXCR; each CDR3 protein has one entry. The sample holds 5,000 or so distinct CDR3 sequences, 22% seen once. This CDR3 is 12 amino acids long. V lost 6 bases and J lost 4, with 9 bases in between. Looked up from germline, CDR1 is MDHEN and CDR2 is SYDVKM. By frequency in the sample, this clonotype is medium-sized (0.01 to 0.1%). Its antigen is unidentified. Time point noted: sample taken at primary tumor resection. No cells were sorted before sequencing. The whole RNA sequenced was extracted from tumor, nontumor lung or frozen PBMC.

The sequenced sample was lung tumor tissue, obtained at surgery. The TCR comes from a male donor with early-stage non-small cell lung cancer. This chain uses TRBV28 with TRBJ1-1; no clear D. The CDR3 nucleotides read TGTGCCAGCAGCCGGTGGGGCACTGAAGCTTTCTTT. The encoded protein is CASSRWGTEAFF.